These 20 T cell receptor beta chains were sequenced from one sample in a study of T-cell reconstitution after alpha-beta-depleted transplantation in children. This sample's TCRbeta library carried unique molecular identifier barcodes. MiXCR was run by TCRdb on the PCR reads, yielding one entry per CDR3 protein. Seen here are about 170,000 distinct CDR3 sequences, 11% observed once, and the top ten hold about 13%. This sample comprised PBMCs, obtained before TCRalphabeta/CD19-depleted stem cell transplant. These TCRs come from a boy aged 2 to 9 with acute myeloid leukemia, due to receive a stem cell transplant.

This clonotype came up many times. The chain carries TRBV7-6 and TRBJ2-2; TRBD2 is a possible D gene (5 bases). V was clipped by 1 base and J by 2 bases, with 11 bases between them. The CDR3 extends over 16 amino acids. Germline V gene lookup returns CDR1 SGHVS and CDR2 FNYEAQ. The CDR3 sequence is CASSLGTSPNTGELFF. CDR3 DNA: TGTGCCAGCAGCTTAGGGACTTCCCCTAACACCGGGGAGCTGTTTTTT. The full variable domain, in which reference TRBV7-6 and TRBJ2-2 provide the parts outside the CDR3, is GAGVSQSPRYKVTKRGQDVALRCDPISGHVSLYWYRQALGQGPEFLTYFNYEAQQDKSGLPNDRFSAERPEGSISTLTIQRTEQRDSAMYRCASSLGTSPNTGELFFGEGSRLTVL.

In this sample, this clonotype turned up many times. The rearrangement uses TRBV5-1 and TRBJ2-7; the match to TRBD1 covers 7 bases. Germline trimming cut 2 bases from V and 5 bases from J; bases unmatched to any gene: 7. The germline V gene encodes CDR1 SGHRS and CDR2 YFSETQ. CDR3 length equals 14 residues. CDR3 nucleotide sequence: TGCGCCAGCAGCTTTCAAGACAGGGTCCACGAGCAGTACTTC. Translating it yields CASSFQDRVHEQYF. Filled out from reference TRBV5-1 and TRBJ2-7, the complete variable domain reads KAGVTQTPRYLIKTRGQQVTLSCSPISGHRSVSWYQQTPGQGLQFLFEYFSETQRNKGNFPGRFSGRQFSNSRSEMNVSTLELGDSALYLCASSFQDRVHEQYFGPGTRLTVT.

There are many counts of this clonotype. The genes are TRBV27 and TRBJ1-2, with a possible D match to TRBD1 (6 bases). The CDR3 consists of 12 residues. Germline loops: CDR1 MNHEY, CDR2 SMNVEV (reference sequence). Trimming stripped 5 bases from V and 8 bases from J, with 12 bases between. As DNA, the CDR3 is TGTGCCAGCAGTCCGGCCAGGGGAGGCTACACCTTC. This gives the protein CASSPARGGYTF.

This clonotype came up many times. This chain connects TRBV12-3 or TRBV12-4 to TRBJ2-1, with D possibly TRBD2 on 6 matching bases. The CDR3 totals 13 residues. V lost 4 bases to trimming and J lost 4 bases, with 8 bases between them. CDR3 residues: CASSSGTYNEQFF. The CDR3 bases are TGTGCCAGCAGTTCCGGGACTTACAATGAGCAGTTCTTC.

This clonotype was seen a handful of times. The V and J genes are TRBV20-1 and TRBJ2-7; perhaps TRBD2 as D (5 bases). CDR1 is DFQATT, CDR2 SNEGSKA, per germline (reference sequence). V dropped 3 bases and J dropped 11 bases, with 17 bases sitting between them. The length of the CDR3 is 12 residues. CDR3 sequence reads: CSARDSGLREYV. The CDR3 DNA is TGCAGTGCTAGGGACTCCGGCTTAAGGGAGTACGTC.

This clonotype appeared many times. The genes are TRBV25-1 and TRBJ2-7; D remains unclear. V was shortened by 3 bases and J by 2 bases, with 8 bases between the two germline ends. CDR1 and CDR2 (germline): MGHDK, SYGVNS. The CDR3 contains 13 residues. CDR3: CASSDNGAYEQYV. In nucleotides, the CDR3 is TGTGCCAGCAGTGATAACGGAGCCTACGAGCAGTACGTC.

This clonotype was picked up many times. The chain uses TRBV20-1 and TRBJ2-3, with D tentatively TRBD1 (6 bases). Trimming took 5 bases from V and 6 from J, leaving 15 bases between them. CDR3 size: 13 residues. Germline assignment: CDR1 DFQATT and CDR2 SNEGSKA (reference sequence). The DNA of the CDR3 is TGCAGTGCTTTTTACAGGGAAGGGGATACGCAGTATTTT. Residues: CSAFYREGDTQYF.

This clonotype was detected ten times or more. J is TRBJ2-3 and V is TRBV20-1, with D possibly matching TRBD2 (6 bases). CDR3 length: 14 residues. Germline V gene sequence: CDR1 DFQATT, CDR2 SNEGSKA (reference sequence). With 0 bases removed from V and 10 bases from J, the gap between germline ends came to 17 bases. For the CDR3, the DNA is TGCAGTGCTAGAGACCCCCAGGCGAGGAGGGCGCAGTATTTT. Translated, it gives CSARDPQARRAQYF.

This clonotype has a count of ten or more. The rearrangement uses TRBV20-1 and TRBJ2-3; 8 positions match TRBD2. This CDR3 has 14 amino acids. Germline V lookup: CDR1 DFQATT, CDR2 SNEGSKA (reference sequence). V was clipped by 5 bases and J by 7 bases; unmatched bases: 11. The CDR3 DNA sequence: TGCAGTGCTGACCCCGGAGGTAGCGGGAATACGCAGTATTTT. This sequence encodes CSADPGGSGNTQYF.

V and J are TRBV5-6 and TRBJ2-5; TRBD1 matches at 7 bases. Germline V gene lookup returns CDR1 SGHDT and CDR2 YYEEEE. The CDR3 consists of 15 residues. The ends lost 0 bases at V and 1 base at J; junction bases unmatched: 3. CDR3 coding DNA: TGTGCCAGCAGCTTGGGCTCAGGGGGCCAAGAGACCCAGTACTTC. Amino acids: CASSLGSGGQETQYF.

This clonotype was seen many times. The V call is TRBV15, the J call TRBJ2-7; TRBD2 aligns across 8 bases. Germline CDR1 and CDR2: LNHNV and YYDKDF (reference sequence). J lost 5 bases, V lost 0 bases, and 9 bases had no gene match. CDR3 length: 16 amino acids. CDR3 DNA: TGTGCCACCAGCAGAGAGCTTTCGGGGGGGCGAGACGAGCAGTACTTC. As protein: CATSRELSGGRDEQYF.

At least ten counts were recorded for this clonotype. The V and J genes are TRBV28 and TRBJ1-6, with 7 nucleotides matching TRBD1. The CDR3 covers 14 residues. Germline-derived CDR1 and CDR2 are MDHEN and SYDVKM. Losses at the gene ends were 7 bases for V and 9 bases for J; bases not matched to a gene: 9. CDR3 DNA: TGTGCCAGCAACCTCGACAGGGCGGCTTCACCCCTCCACTTT. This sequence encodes CASNLDRAASPLHF.

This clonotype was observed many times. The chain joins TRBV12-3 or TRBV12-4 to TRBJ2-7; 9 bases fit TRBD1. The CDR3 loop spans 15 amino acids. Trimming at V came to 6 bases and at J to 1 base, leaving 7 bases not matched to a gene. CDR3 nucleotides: TGTGCCAGCAGCGTACAGGGGGCGTTGTCCTACGAGCAGTACTTC. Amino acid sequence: CASSVQGALSYEQYF.

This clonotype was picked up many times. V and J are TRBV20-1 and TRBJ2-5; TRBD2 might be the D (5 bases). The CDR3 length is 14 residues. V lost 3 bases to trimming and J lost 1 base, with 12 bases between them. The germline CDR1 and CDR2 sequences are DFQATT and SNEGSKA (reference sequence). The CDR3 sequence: CSARDEGFQETQYF. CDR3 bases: TGCAGTGCTAGGGATGAGGGCTTCCAAGAGACCCAGTACTTC.

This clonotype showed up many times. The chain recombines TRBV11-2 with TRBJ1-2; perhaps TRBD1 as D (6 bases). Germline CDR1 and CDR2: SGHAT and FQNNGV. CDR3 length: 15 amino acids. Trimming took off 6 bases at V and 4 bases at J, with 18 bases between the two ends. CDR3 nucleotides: TGTGCCAGCAGACCCACCTTGGGGGGGGCCTATGGCTACACCTTC. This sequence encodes CASRPTLGGAYGYTF.

Written as DNA, the CDR3 is TGTGCCAGCAGTCAGACCGGGACAAACACAGATACGCAGTATTTT. Its translation: CASSQTGTNTDTQYF. The chain couples TRBV6-1 to TRBJ2-3; the D gene is possibly TRBD1 (6 bases). The V gene's germline CDR1 is MNHNS and CDR2 SASEGT. The V end was cut by 5 bases, the J end by 2 bases, with 14 bases between. CDR3 length equals 15 residues.

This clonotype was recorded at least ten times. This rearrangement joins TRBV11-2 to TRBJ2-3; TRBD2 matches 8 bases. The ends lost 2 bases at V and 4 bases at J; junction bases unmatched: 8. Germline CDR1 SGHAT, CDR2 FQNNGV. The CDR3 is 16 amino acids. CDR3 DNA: TGTGCCAGCAGCTTACGGGGGACTAGGAGATCAGATACGCAGTATTTT. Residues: CASSLRGTRRSDTQYF.

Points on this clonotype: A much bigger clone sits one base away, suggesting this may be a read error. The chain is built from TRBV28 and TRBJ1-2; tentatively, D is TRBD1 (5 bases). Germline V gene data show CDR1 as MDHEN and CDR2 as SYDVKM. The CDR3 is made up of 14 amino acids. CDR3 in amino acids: CASRKPGPFYGDTF. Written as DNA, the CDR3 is TGTGCCAGCAGGAAACCGGGACCATTCTATGGCGACACCTTC.

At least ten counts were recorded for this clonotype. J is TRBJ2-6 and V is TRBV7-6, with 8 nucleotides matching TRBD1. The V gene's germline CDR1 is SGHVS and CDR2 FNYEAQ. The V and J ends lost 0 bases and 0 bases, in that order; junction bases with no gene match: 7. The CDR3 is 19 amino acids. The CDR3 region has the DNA TGTGCCAGCAGCTTAGCGACATGGGACAGGAGCTCTGGGGCCAACGTCCTGACTTTC. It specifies CASSLATWDRSSGANVLTF. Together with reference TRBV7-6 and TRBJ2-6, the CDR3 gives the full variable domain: GAGVSQSPRYKVTKRGQDVALRCDPISGHVSLYWYRQALGQGPEFLTYFNYEAQQDKSGLPNDRFSAERPEGSISTLTIQRTEQRDSAMYRCASSLATWDRSSGANVLTFGAGSRLTVL.

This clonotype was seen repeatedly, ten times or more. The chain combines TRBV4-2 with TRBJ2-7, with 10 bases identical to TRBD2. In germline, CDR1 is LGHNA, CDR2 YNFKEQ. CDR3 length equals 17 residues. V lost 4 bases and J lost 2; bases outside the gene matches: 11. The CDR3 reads CASSPTPIAGGTYEQYF. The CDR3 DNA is TGTGCCAGCAGCCCCACCCCTATAGCGGGAGGAACCTACGAGCAGTACTTC.